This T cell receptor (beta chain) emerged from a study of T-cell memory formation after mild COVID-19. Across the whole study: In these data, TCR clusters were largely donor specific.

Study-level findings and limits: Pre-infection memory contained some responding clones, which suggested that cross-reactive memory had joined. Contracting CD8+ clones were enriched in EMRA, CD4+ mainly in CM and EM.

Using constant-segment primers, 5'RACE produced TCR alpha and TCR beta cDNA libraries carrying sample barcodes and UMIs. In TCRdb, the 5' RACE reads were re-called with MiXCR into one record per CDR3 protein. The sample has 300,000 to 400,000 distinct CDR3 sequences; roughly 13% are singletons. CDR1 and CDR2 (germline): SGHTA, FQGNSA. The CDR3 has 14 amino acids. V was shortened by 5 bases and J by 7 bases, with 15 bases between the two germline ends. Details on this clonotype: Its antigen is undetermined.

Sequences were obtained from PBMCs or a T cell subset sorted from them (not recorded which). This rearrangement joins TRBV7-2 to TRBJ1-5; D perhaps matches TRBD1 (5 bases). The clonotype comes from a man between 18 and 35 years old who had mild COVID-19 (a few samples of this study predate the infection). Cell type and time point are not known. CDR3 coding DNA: TGTGCCAGCAGCCCACGGGGGGGGGAGCAGCCCCAGCATTTT. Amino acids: CASSPRGGEQPQHF.